Listed here are 28 T cell receptor beta chains from one sample, sequenced in a study of T cell responses to AZD1222 COVID-19 vaccine. Assay: immunoSEQ multiplex PCR; the TCRdb copy retains only in-frame clones and omits some. The table lists about 140,000 clones, approximately 90% of them singletons. Here the sequenced sample was peripheral blood, taken 28 days after the second AZD1222 dose. These receptors came from an adult who received the AZD1222 COVID-19 vaccine.

The gene calls are TRBV6-2 or TRBV6-3 and TRBJ1-1; 10 positions match TRBD1. The CDR3 totals 14 residues. Germline V gives CDR1 MNHEY, CDR2 SVGEGT. The V segment lost 2 bases and the J segment 7 bases; nucleotides outside the gene matches: 4. The CDR3 loop is CASSYPTGGNEAFF. The CDR3 DNA follows: TGTGCCAGCAGTTACCCGACAGGGGGCAATGAAGCTTTCTTT.

The CDR3 region is CAGPLGLVNYGYTF. CDR3 nucleotides: TGTGCCGGCCCCCTGGGGTTAGTTAACTATGGCTACACCTTC. This rearrangement joins TRBV6-5 to TRBJ1-2; D remains ambiguous. The CDR3 length is 14 residues. Trimming cost V 11 bases and J 1 base, with 17 bases left between them. Germline V CDR1 and CDR2: MNHEY, SVGAGI.

The V gene is TRBV9, the J gene TRBJ2-1; maybe TRBD1 (6 bases). The CDR3 extends over 18 amino acids. Germline loops: CDR1 SGDLS, CDR2 YYNGEE. V lost 5 bases and J 0 bases, leaving 21 bases between the germline ends. The CDR3 DNA reads as TGTGCCAGCAGTGCCCAAGCCGGGACACCAAGCTCCTACAATGAGCAGTTCTTC. It translates to CASSAQAGTPSSYNEQFF. Using reference TRBV9 and TRBJ2-1 for the parts outside the CDR3, the full variable domain is DSGVTQTPKHLITATGQRVTLRCSPRSGDLSVYWYQQSLDQGLQFLIQYYNGEERAKGNILERFSAQQFPDLHSELNLSSLELGDSALYFCASSAQAGTPSSYNEQFFGPGTRLTVL.

J is TRBJ2-2 and V is TRBV7-9; D ambiguous. This CDR3 comprises 11 residues. Germline V lookup: CDR1 SEHNR, CDR2 FQNEAQ (reference sequence). The V end was cut by 7 bases, the J end by 8 bases, with 8 bases between. The CDR3 nucleotides are TGTGCCAGCATCCCTGAGGGGGAGCTGTTTTTT. Its protein product is CASIPEGELFF. Complete variable domain (other parts from reference TRBV7-9 and TRBJ2-2): DTGVSQNPRHKITKRGQNVTFRCDPISEHNRLYWYRQTLGQGPEFLTYFQNEAQLEKSRLLSDRFSAERPKGSFSTLEIQRTEQGDSAMYLCASIPEGELFFGEGSRLTVL.

The rearrangement links TRBV6-5 to TRBJ2-3; no clear D gene. The germline V and J ends were trimmed by 4 bases and 5 bases, with 4 bases remaining between them. The CDR3 contains 11 residues. Germline V lookup: CDR1 MNHEY, CDR2 SVGAGI. This CDR3 reads CASSFLDTQYF. CDR3 sequence (DNA): TGTGCCAGCAGTTTCTTAGATACGCAGTATTTT.

The V and J genes are TRBV19 and TRBJ1-1, with D uncertain. With 7 bases removed from V and 6 bases from J, the gap between germline ends came to 21 bases. This CDR3 has 15 amino acids. Germline V gene sequence: CDR1 LNHDA, CDR2 SQIVND (reference sequence). The CDR3 DNA is TGTGCCAGTACCCCCCCGAGCCCTCCAAGGTCTGAAGCTTTCTTT. Its translation: CASTPPSPPRSEAFF. The full variable domain, rest sourced from reference TRBV19 and TRBJ1-1, is DGGITQSPKYLFRKEGQNVTLSCEQNLNHDAMYWYRQDPGQGLRLIYYSQIVNDFQKGDIAEGYSVSREKKESFPLTVTSAQKNPTAFYLCASTPPSPPRSEAFFGQGTRLTVV.

Comment on this clone: Its ends do not fully match the called genes, so a read error is possible. This chain links TRBV7-7 with TRBJ2-1; D call uncertain. This CDR3 is built from 15 residues. Germline lookup yields CDR1 SSHAT and CDR2 FNYEAQ (reference sequence). This chain's CDR3 is CASSLGPSSYNEQFF. As DNA, the CDR3 is TGTGCTAGCAGCTTAGGTCCCAGCTCCTACAATGAGCAGTTCTTC.

V and J are TRBV19 and TRBJ2-1; D tentatively fits TRBD1 or TRBD2 (5 bases each). V was cut by 3 bases and J by 9 bases, with 12 bases left in between. Germline CDR1 LNHDA, CDR2 SQIVND (reference sequence). There are 13 residues in the CDR3. The CDR3 nucleotides read TGTGCCAGTAGTATCGAGAGGGGTGGTGAGCAGTTCTTC. Translated, it gives CASSIERGGEQFF.

The chain carries TRBV2 and TRBJ1-5; 8 bases fit TRBD1. Trimming removed 7 bases from V and 6 bases from J; junction bases left unmatched: 8. This CDR3 comprises 14 residues. Germline CDR1 reads SNHLY; CDR2 reads FYNNEI. The CDR3 loop reads CASTSQGDAQPQHF. CDR3 DNA sequence: TGTGCCAGCACCTCACAGGGGGACGCTCAGCCCCAGCATTTT.

V usage is TRBV2 and J usage is TRBJ2-1, with D tentatively TRBD2 (5 bases). Deletions cut 3 bases from V and 10 bases from J, with 10 bases between. The CDR3 contains 12 residues. Germline assignment: CDR1 SNHLY and CDR2 FYNNEI. CDR3 DNA: TGTGCCAGCAGTGACCTAGCTGGAGAGCAGTTCTTC. Amino acids: CASSDLAGEQFF.

This clone was detected only once. This chain uses TRBV4-2 with TRBJ1-5, with D tentatively TRBD1 (6 bases). The germline CDR1 and CDR2 sequences are LGHNA and YNFKEQ. This CDR3 spans 13 amino acids. Deletions cut 5 bases from V and 5 bases from J, with 10 bases between. CDR3 protein: CASSGTGYQPQHF. For the CDR3, the DNA is TGTGCCAGCAGCGGAACAGGGTATCAGCCCCAGCATTTT.

J is TRBJ2-7 and V is TRBV7-2, with D tentatively TRBD1 or TRBD2 (5 bases each). There are 15 residues in the CDR3. The V and J ends lost 1 base and 2 bases respectively, with 12 bases between them. Looked up from germline, CDR1 is SGHTA and CDR2 is FQGNSA. CDR3 sequence: CASSLGAGTTYEQYF. CDR3 DNA: TGTGCCAGCAGCTTAGGGGCAGGGACCACCTACGAGCAGTACTTC. Filled out from reference TRBV7-2 and TRBJ2-7, the complete variable domain reads GAGVSQSPSNKVTEKGKDVELRCDPISGHTALYWYRQSLGQGLEFLIYFQGNSAPDKSGLPSDRFSAERTGGSVSTLTIQRTQQEDSAVYLCASSLGAGTTYEQYFGPGTRLTVT.

The V call is TRBV9, the J call TRBJ1-2, with 7 bases lining up with TRBD1. V was clipped by 4 bases and J by 5 bases; unmatched bases: 11. Germline-derived CDR1 and CDR2 are SGDLS and YYNGEE. This CDR3 has 15 residues. The CDR3 DNA follows: TGTGCCAGCAGCCGAGAAGGGGGCGCCCCGTATGGCTACACCTTC. Translating it yields CASSREGGAPYGYTF.

This clone was observed a few times. The chain uses TRBV6-4 and TRBJ2-2; 8 bases match TRBD2. Germline CDR1 is MRHNA and CDR2 is SNTAGT. V was clipped by 6 bases and J by 3 bases; unmatched bases: 6. This CDR3 is 15 amino acids long. The CDR3 DNA reads as TGTGCCAGCAGCCTTAGCGGGATGCACACCGGGGAGCTGTTTTTT. Translation: CASSLSGMHTGELFF.

J is TRBJ2-5 and V is TRBV11-2, with 7 bases fitting TRBD1. This CDR3 is built from 14 residues. Trimming at V came to 6 bases and at J to 0 bases, leaving 4 bases not matched to a gene. Germline V gives CDR1 SGHAT, CDR2 FQNNGV. The CDR3 loop is CASSWTGHQETQYF. CDR3 in DNA: TGTGCCAGCAGTTGGACAGGCCACCAAGAGACCCAGTACTTC.

In its sample, this clone was seen once. The chain recombines TRBV18 with TRBJ1-1; D gene unclear. The V end lost 1 base, the J end lost 8 bases, and 11 bases lay between the germline ends. Germline V lookup: CDR1 KGHSH, CDR2 LQKENI. This CDR3 has 13 residues. DNA of the CDR3: TGTGCCAGCTCACCACTCACGGAGGTAGAAGCTTTCTTT. Translation gives CASSPLTEVEAFF.

The chain's CDR3 is CASSLGPPGGYTF. CDR3 DNA sequence: TGTGCCAGCAGTTTGGGCCCCCCAGGCGGCTACACCTTC. The V gene is TRBV12-3 or TRBV12-4, the J gene TRBJ1-2, with D hard to call. V lost 3 bases, J lost 8 bases, and 13 bases lay in between. The CDR3 loop spans 13 amino acids.

This CDR3 reads CASSDGGLDGYTF. The CDR3, as DNA: TGTGCCAGCAGTGACGGGGGACTTGATGGCTACACCTTC. This chain links TRBV2 with TRBJ1-2; tentative D call: TRBD1 (5 bases). Germline loops: CDR1 SNHLY, CDR2 FYNNEI. Trimming took 3 bases from V and 6 from J, leaving 11 bases between them. The CDR3 contains 13 residues.

This chain links TRBV2 with TRBJ2-7, with D unresolved. Trimming took off 3 bases at V and 2 bases at J, with 8 bases between the two ends. Germline V gene sequence: CDR1 SNHLY, CDR2 FYNNEI. CDR3 length: 13 amino acids. The CDR3 sequence is CASSESATYEQYF. In nucleotides, the CDR3 is TGTGCCAGCAGTGAGTCCGCTACCTACGAGCAGTACTTC. The entire variable domain, with the rest obtained from reference TRBV2 and TRBJ2-7, is as follows: EPEVTQTPSHQVTQMGQEVILRCVPISNHLYFYWYRQILGQKVEFLVSFYNNEISEKSEIFDDQFSVERPDGSNFTLKIRSTKLEDSAMYFCASSESATYEQYFGPGTRLTVT.

This sequence joins TRBV15 and TRBJ1-5; the D is unclear. The germline V gene encodes CDR1 LNHNV and CDR2 YYDKDF (reference sequence). The V gene lost 0 bases and the J gene lost 7 bases, with 7 bases spanning the gap. The CDR3 contains 13 residues. The DNA for the CDR3 is TGTGCCACCAGCAGAGATTTGGGACAGCCCCAGCATTTT. Translating it yields CATSRDLGQPQHF.

J is TRBJ2-5 and V is TRBV11-2, with 8 bases fitting TRBD2. This CDR3 region has 16 residues. Germline lookup yields CDR1 SGHAT and CDR2 FQNNGV. The J segment lost 1 base and the V segment lost 1 base, leaving 5 bases of the junction unmatched. CDR3 sequence reads: CASSLVRGGLQETQYF. CDR3 nucleotides: TGTGCCAGCAGCTTAGTTCGGGGGGGCCTCCAAGAGACCCAGTACTTC.

This clone was found a few times. The chain links TRBV5-4 to TRBJ2-5; tentative D call: TRBD1 (6 bases). Between the trimmed V and J ends, which lost 5 bases and 4 bases, there was a span of 12 bases. CDR3 size: 13 residues. CDR1 is SGHNT and CDR2 is YYREEE in the germline V gene (reference sequence). The CDR3 region has the DNA TGTGCCAGCAGTTTAGACAGGTCAGAGACCCAGTACTTC. Translating it yields CASSLDRSETQYF.

CDR3 in amino acids: CASSSAFGAQETQYF. CDR3 nucleotides: TGTGCCAGCAGCTCCGCGTTTGGGGCCCAAGAGACCCAGTACTTC. The rearrangement uses TRBV5-4 and TRBJ2-5; TRBD1 is a possible D gene (5 bases). The CDR3 has 15 residues. Germline V gene sequence: CDR1 SGHNT, CDR2 YYREEE (reference sequence). Trimming removed 3 bases from V and 1 base from J, with 13 bases in between. Supplemented by reference TRBV5-4 and TRBJ2-5, the full variable domain reads ETGVTQSPTHLIKTRGQQVTLRCSSQSGHNTVSWYQQALGQGPQFIFQYYREEENGRGNFPPRFSGLQFPNYSSELNVNALELDDSALYLCASSSAFGAQETQYFGPGTRLLVL.

The chain combines TRBV28 with TRBJ1-6; D unclear. CDR3 length equals 16 residues. V lost 6 bases, J lost 9 bases, and 21 bases lay in between. In germline, CDR1 is MDHEN, CDR2 SYDVKM. This chain's CDR3 is CASSTPKISAGSPLHF. The CDR3 DNA follows: TGTGCCAGCAGCACCCCTAAAATCTCTGCGGGTTCACCCCTCCACTTT.

This clone was picked up one time. This chain joins TRBV19 and TRBJ2-3; tentative D call: TRBD1 (6 bases). Trimming took 8 bases from V and 7 from J, leaving 16 bases between them. The CDR3 is made up of 13 amino acids. Germline V CDR1 and CDR2: LNHDA, SQIVND (reference sequence). The CDR3 loop reads CASSGVNGNTQYF. DNA for the CDR3: TGTGCCAGTTCAGGGGTTAATGGAAATACGCAGTATTTT.

The chain recombines TRBV6-1 with TRBJ2-1, with 8 bases aligning to TRBD1. From germline, CDR1 is MNHNS and CDR2 SASEGT. CDR3 length: 17 amino acids. V dropped 4 bases and J dropped 3; count of bases not matched to a gene: 11. The chain's CDR3 is CASSALFWDRYYNEQFF. CDR3 in DNA: TGTGCCAGCAGTGCCCTATTTTGGGACAGGTACTACAATGAGCAGTTCTTC.

V usage is TRBV4-2 and J usage is TRBJ2-1; D might be TRBD2 (5 bases). CDR3 length: 18 residues. Trimming removed 0 bases from V and 6 bases from J, with 21 bases in between. CDR1 LGHNA and CDR2 YNFKEQ come from the germline V gene. As DNA, the CDR3 is TGTGCCAGCAGCCAAGAGGTGGGGAGCGGCCTATTTCGCAATGAGCAGTTCTTC. Its translation is CASSQEVGSGLFRNEQFF.

The chain couples TRBV7-2 to TRBJ1-1; 8 bases are a match to TRBD1. This CDR3 has 14 amino acids. V lost 3 bases and J lost 1; bases outside the gene matches: 1. Germline V gives CDR1 SGHTA, CDR2 FQGNSA. DNA for the CDR3: TGTGCCAGCAGCTTCGACAGGGGGAACACTGAAGCTTTCTTT. Amino acids: CASSFDRGNTEAFF.